This T cell receptor (beta chain) is drawn from a study of T-cell memory formation after mild COVID-19. Turning to the study itself: In these data, TCR clusters were largely donor specific.

From the 5' RACE reads, TCRdb called clonotypes with MiXCR, one entry per CDR3 protein. Of 50,000 or so distinct CDR3 sequences in the sample, 27% are singletons; the top ten hold just under 45%. This TCR came from a man aged 18-30 years who had mild COVID-19 (a few samples of this study predate the infection). Cell type and time point are not known. The sequenced sample was PBMCs or a T cell subset sorted from them (not recorded which).

CDR3 nucleotide sequence: TGTGCCAGCAGTAGGGACTATAGGGGCGAGCAGTACGTC. Translation: CASSRDYRGEQYV. The V gene is TRBV7-3, the J gene TRBJ2-7, with TRBD2 identical over 7 bases. CDR1 is SGHTA and CDR2 is FQGTGA in the germline V gene. Germline trimming cut 6 bases from V and 6 bases from J; bases unmatched to any gene: 8. The CDR3 has 13 amino acids.